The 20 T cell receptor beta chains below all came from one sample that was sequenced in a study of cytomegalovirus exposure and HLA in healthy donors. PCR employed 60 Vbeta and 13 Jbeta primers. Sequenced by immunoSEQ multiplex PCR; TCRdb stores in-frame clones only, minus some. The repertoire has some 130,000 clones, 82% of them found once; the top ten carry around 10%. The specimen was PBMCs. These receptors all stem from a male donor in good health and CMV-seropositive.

The CDR3 region is CASSKGGLTGRYEQYF. The CDR3 region has the DNA TGTGCCAGCAGCAAGGGGGGACTGACAGGGAGGTACGAGCAGTACTTC. This chain joins TRBV21-1 and TRBJ2-7; the DNA was not used to check the table's D call, TRBD1. TRBV21-1 has pseudogene status. The CDR3 is made up of 16 amino acids.

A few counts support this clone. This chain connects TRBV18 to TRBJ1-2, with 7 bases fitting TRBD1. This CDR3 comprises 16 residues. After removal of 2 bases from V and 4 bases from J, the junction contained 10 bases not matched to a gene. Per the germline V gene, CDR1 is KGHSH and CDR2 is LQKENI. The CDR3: CASSPSRAGGPYGYTF. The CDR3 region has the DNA TGTGCCAGCTCACCATCTCGGGCAGGGGGACCCTATGGCTACACCTTC.

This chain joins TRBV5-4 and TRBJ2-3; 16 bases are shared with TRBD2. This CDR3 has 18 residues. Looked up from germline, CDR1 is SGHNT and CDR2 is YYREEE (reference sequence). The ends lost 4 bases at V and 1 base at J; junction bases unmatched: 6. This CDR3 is CASSLGTSGRGGTDTQYF. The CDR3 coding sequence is TGTGCCAGCAGCCTCGGGACTAGCGGGAGGGGGGGCACAGATACGCAGTATTTT.

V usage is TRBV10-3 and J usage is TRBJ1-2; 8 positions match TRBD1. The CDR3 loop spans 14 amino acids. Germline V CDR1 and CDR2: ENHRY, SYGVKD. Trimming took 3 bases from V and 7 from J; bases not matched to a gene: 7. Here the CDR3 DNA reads TGTGCCATCAGTGAAAGTCAGGGGGCGGTTGGCTACACCTTC. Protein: CAISESQGAVGYTF.

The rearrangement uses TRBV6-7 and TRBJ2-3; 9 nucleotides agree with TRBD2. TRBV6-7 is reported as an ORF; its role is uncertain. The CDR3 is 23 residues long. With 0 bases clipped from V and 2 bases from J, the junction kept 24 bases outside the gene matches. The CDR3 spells CASSYSNPLLIAGDISITDTQYF. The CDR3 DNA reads TGTGCCAGCAGTTACTCGAATCCCCTCTTGATAGCGGGAGATATCAGTATCACAGATACGCAGTATTTT.

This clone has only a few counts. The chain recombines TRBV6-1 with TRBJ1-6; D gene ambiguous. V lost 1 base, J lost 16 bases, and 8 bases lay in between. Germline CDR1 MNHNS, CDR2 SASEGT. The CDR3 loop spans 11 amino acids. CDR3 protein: CASSEVTELHF. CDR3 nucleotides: TGTGCCAGCAGTGAAGTCACAGAACTCCACTTT.

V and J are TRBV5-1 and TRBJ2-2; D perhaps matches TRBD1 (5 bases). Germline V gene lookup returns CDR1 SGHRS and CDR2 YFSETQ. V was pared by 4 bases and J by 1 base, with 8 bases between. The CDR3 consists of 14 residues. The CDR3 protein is CASSLTVNTGELFF. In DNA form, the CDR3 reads TGCGCCAGCAGCCTGACAGTGAACACCGGGGAGCTGTTTTTT. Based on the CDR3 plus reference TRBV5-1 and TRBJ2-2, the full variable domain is KAGVTQTPRYLIKTRGQQVTLSCSPISGHRSVSWYQQTPGQGLQFLFEYFSETQRNKGNFPGRFSGRQFSNSRSEMNVSTLELGDSALYLCASSLTVNTGELFFGEGSRLTVL.

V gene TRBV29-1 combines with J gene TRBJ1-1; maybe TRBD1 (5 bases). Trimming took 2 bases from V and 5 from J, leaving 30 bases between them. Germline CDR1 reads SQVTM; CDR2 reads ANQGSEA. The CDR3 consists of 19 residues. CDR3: CSVETSGGGIVNSGTEAFF. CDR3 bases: TGCAGCGTTGAAACGTCGGGCGGGGGGATTGTAAATTCGGGAACTGAAGCTTTCTTT.

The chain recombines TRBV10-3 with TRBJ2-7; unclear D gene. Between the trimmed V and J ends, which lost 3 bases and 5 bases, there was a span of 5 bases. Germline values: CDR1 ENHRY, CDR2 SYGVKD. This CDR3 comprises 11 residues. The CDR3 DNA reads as TGTGCCATCAGTGAAGGAGACGAGCAGTACTTC. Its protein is CAISEGDEQYF.

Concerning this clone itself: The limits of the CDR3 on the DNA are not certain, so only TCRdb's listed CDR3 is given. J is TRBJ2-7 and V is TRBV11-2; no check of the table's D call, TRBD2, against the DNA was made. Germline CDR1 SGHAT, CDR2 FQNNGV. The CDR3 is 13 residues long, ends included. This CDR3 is CASSLVSVASGSF.

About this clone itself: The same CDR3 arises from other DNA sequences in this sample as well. CDR3 nucleotide sequence: TGTGCCAGCAGTTTTGGGTCTAGCTATGGCTACACCTTC. This translates into CASSFGSSYGYTF. V is TRBV27 and J is TRBJ1-2; D gene unclear. Trimming removed 3 bases from V and 4 bases from J, with 9 bases in between. The germline CDR1 and CDR2 sequences are MNHEY and SMNVEV (reference sequence). CDR3 length: 13 residues.

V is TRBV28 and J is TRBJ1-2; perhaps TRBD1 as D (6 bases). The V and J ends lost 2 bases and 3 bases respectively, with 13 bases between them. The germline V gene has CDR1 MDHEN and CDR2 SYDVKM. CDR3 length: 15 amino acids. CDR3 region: CASSLVRGSHYGYTF. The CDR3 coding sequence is TGTGCCAGCAGTTTAGTCAGGGGATCGCACTATGGCTACACCTTC.

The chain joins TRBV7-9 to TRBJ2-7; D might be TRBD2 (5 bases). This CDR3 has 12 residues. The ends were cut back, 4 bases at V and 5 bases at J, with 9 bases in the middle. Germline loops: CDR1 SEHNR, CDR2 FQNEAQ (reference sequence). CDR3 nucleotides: TGTGCCAGCAGCTCTCTCGGGGACGAGCAGTACTTC. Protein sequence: CASSSLGDEQYF.

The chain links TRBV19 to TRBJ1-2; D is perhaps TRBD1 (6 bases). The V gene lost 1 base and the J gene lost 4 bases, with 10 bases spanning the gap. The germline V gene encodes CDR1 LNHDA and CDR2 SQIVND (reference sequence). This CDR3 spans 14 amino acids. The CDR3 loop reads CASSIGGQSYGYTF. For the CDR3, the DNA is TGTGCCAGTAGTATAGGAGGACAGAGCTATGGCTACACCTTC.

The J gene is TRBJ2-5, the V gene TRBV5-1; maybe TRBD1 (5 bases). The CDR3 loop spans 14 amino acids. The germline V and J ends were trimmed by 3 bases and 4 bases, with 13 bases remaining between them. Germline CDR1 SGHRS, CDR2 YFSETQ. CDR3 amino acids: CASSWGQGSETQYF. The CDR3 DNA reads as TGCGCCAGCAGCTGGGGCCAAGGGTCAGAGACCCAGTACTTC. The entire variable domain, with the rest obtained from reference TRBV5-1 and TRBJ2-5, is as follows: KAGVTQTPRYLIKTRGQQVTLSCSPISGHRSVSWYQQTPGQGLQFLFEYFSETQRNKGNFPGRFSGRQFSNSRSEMNVSTLELGDSALYLCASSWGQGSETQYFGPGTRLLVL.

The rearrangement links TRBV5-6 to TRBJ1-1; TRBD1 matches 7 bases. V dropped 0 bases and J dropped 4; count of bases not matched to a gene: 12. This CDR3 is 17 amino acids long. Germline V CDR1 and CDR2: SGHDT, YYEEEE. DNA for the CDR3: TGTGCCAGCAGCTTGGTCAAACAGGGGTTAAGTAGCACTGAAGCTTTCTTT. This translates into CASSLVKQGLSSTEAFF.

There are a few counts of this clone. The CDR3 DNA is TGTGCCAGCAGGGAGTTAGCTAACTATGGCTACACCTTC. Translation gives CASRELANYGYTF. The chain is built from TRBV6-5 and TRBJ1-2; D not certain. The germline CDR1 and CDR2 sequences are MNHEY and SVGAGI. The germline V and J ends were trimmed by 6 bases and 0 bases, with 8 bases remaining between them. The CDR3 loop spans 13 amino acids.

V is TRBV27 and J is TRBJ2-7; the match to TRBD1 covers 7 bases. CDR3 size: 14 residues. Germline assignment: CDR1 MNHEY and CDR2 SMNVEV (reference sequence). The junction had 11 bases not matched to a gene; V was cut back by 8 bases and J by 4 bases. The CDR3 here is CASATGTAVYEQYF. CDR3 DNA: TGTGCCAGCGCTACCGGGACAGCAGTTTACGAGCAGTACTTC.

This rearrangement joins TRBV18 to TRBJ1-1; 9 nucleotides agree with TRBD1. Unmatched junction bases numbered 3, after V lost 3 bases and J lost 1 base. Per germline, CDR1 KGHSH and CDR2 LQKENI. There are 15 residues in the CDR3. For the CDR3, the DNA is TGTGCCAGCTCACCTTACAGGGGGCGGAACACTGAAGCTTTCTTT. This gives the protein CASSPYRGRNTEAFF.

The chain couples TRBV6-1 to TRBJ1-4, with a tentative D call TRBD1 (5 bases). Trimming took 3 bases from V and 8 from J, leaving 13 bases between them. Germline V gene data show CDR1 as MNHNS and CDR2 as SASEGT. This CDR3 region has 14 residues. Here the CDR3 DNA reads TGTGCCAGCAGTGACATATGGGGGAGGGAAAAACTGTTTTTT. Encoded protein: CASSDIWGREKLFF.